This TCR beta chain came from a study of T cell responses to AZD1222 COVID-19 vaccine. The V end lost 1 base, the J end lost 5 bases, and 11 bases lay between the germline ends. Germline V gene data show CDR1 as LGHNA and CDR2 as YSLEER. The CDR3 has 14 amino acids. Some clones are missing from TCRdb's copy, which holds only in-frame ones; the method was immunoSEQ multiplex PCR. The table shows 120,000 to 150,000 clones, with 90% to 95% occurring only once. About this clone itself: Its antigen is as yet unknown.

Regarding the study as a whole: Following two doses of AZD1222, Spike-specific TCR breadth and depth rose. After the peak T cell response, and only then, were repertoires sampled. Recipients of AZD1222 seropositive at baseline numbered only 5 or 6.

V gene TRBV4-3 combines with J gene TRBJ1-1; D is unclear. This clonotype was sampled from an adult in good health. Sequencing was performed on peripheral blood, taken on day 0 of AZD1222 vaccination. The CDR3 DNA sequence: TGCGCCAGCAGCCAAGTGGAGGTGGGGACTGAAGCTTTCTTT. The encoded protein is CASSQVEVGTEAFF.